The 19 T cell receptor beta chains below were found in one sample sequenced in a study of tumor-infiltrating lymphocytes in primary liver carcinoma. From 500 ng total RNA, TCR beta cDNA was generated with a primer in the constant region. Three-round nested multiplex PCR performed with slightly modified ARM-PCR produced the TCR beta libraries. TRBV1-TRBV30 forward primers paired with a C-beta reverse primer were used in the first two PCR rounds, which ran roughly 9 cycles each. Via MiXCR, TCRdb re-called the multiplex PCR reads, giving one row per CDR3 protein. The table lists roughly 100,000 distinct CDR3 sequences, approximately 70% of them singletons. Co-extraction of both nucleic acids (RNA and DNA) used roughly 19-33 mg of unsorted bulk tissue. Sequenced material: liver tumor tissue from sampling region 2. As for subset: tumor region T2, inferior pole. The receptors shown here come from a woman aged 60-75 years with primary liver carcinoma and hepatitis B virus infection.

On this clonotype: The junction departs from germline at one end; a sequencing error may be responsible. The chain combines TRBV4-1 with TRBJ2-1, with D perhaps TRBD2 (5 bases). This CDR3 has 13 amino acids. Germline V gene lookup returns CDR1 MGHRA and CDR2 YSYEKL. CDR3 sequence: CSSSRDYYNEQFF. As DNA, the CDR3 is TGCTCCAGCAGCCGCGACTATTACAATGAGCAGTTCTTC.

Worth noting for this clonotype: The junction departs from germline at one end; a sequencing error may be responsible. This rearrangement joins TRBV4-1 to TRBJ2-7; tentative D call: TRBD1 (7 bases). The CDR3 is made up of 17 amino acids. From germline, CDR1 is MGHRA and CDR2 YSYEKL. The CDR3 DNA follows: TGCGTCAGCAGCCAAGACCTAGGTAACAGGGGACTCTACGAGCAGTACTTC. This gives the protein CVSSQDLGNRGLYEQYF.

This clonotype was detected many times. V usage is TRBV5-1 and J usage is TRBJ1-2, with D maybe TRBD1 (6 bases). The germline V and J ends were trimmed by 3 bases and 4 bases, with 13 bases remaining between them. Germline V gene data show CDR1 as SGHRS and CDR2 as YFSETQ. The length of the CDR3 is 14 residues. CDR3 sequence reads: CASSSVVGGYGYTF. DNA for the CDR3: TGCGCCAGCAGCTCTGTGGTAGGGGGCTATGGCTACACCTTC.

The sample holds one count of this clonotype. Its ends do not fully match the called genes, so a read error is possible. This chain joins TRBV28 and TRBJ2-1, with D hard to call. The CDR3 extends over 16 amino acids. In germline, CDR1 is MDHEN, CDR2 SYDVKM. As DNA, the CDR3 is TGTGTCAGCAGCCCCACCGGGCCCGAGATAAACGATGAGCGGTTCTTC. It specifies CVSSPTGPEINDERFF. Full variable domain (missing parts from reference TRBV28 and TRBJ2-1): DVKVTQSSRYLVKRTGEKVFLECVQDMDHENMFWYRQDPGLGLRLIYFSYDVKMKEKGDIPEGYSVSREKKERFSLILESASTNQTSMYLCVSSPTGPEINDERFFGPGTRLTVL.

This clonotype is medium-sized (0.01 to 0.1%) by share. The V gene is TRBV6-6, the J gene TRBJ2-1; 7 bases are shared with TRBD2. Per germline, CDR1 MNHNY and CDR2 SVGAGI (reference sequence). With V trimmed by 7 bases and J by 9 bases, 9 bases remained unmatched. CDR3 size: 13 residues. This chain's CDR3 is CASTHEGRGEQFF. The CDR3 nucleotides read TGTGCCAGCACCCACGAGGGGAGGGGTGAGCAGTTCTTC.

This clonotype has a count of ten or more. The gene calls are TRBV5-4 and TRBJ2-5; D possibly corresponds to TRBD1 (7 bases). The germline V gene has CDR1 SGHNT and CDR2 YYREEE (reference sequence). Trimming left V 6 bases short and J 7 bases short, with 19 bases between. The CDR3 contains 14 residues. The CDR3 coding sequence is TGTGCCAGCAATGCAGGGGGGACGGTGGGGACCCAGTACTTC. Residues: CASNAGGTVGTQYF. The full variable domain, rest sourced from reference TRBV5-4 and TRBJ2-5, is ETGVTQSPTHLIKTRGQQVTLRCSSQSGHNTVSWYQQALGQGPQFIFQYYREEENGRGNFPPRFSGLQFPNYSSELNVNALELDDSALYLCASNAGGTVGTQYFGPGTRLLVL.

Worth noting for this clonotype: The junction departs from the called germline gene at one end, perhaps through a read error. The chain carries TRBV28 and TRBJ2-2; D may be TRBD1 (5 bases). Looked up from germline, CDR1 is MDHEN and CDR2 is SYDVKM. The CDR3 has 17 amino acids. The CDR3 protein is CTSTGWGRAANTGELFF. The CDR3, as DNA: TGTACCAGCACCGGCTGGGGCAGGGCTGCGAACACCGGGGAGCTGTTTTTT.

In the case of this clonotype: Sequence at one end of the junction differs from germline and may be a read error. The chain joins TRBV6-1 to TRBJ2-7; maybe TRBD2 (7 bases). The CDR3 has 14 residues. Germline V CDR1 and CDR2: MNHNS, SASEGT. DNA of the CDR3: TGTGACAGCACTCCCCGGGGGGCATCCTGCGAGCAGTACTTC. Translated, it gives CDSTPRGASCEQYF.

Remarks on this clonotype: An end of the junction does not agree with germline; a read error may underlie this. The chain carries TRBV11-2 and TRBJ2-3, with D perhaps TRBD2 (5 bases). The CDR3 loop spans 17 amino acids. Germline CDR1 is SGHAT and CDR2 is FQNNGV. In DNA, the CDR3 is TGTACCAGCAGCTTAACAATGGGGAGAGGGAGCACAGATACGCAGTATTTC. Its protein product is CTSSLTMGRGSTDTQYF.

This clonotype turned up a few times. CDR3 protein: CAWSREGTVGPYEQYF. In nucleotides, the CDR3 is TGTGCCTGGAGTCGAGAGGGGACAGTCGGCCCCTACGAGCAGTACTTC. V is TRBV30 and J is TRBJ2-7; 7 nucleotides match TRBD1. CDR1 is GTSNPN and CDR2 is SVGIG in the germline V gene (reference sequence). This CDR3 contains 16 residues. With V trimmed by 2 bases and J by 2 bases, 12 bases remained unmatched.

Points on this clonotype: At one end, the junction sequence differs from germline, possibly due to a read error. V and J are TRBV28 and TRBJ2-5; D gene uncertain. Germline-derived CDR1 and CDR2 are MDHEN and SYDVKM. The CDR3 length is 12 residues. The CDR3 DNA reads TGTACCAGCAGTTTCCTTCAGGAGACCCAGTACTTC. Protein product: CTSSFLQETQYF.

This clonotype has more than one count but fewer than ten. At one of its ends the junction is not consistent with the germline gene, which may arise from a read error. The rearrangement uses TRBV11-2 and TRBJ2-1; 7 bases fit TRBD2. In germline, CDR1 is SGHAT, CDR2 FQNNGV. CDR3 length: 16 amino acids. The CDR3, as DNA: TGTGCCAGCAGCTTAGGGGGGGAGGGCTCCTATAATGAGCAGTTCTTC. Its protein product is CASSLGGEGSYNEQFF.

This clonotype has just one count. At one of its ends the junction is not consistent with the germline gene, which may arise from a read error. The chain has TRBV10-3 and TRBJ1-5; possible D gene TRBD1, 5 bases. The CDR3 runs 14 residues. CDR1 ENHRY and CDR2 SYGVKD come from the germline V gene. For the CDR3, the DNA is TGTGTCATCAGTGAGACAGAGAGCAATCAGCTCCAGCATTTT. Translating gives CVISETESNQLQHF.

As to this clonotype: A clone one base away is much larger, so this may be a read error. The conserved phenylalanine or tryptophan normally closing the CDR3 is absent here, so this likely arose from a read error. This chain joins TRBV29-1 and TRBJ2-5; 12 nucleotides match TRBD1. Germline CDR1 is SQVTM and CDR2 is ANQGSEA. The CDR3 has 14 residues. DNA of the CDR3: TGCGGCGTTGTCGGGACAGGGGGCGCAGAGACCCAGTACCTC. It encodes CGVVGTGGAETQYL.

This clonotype is labeled medium-sized. The chain uses TRBV11-2 and TRBJ1-1; no reliable D call. CDR3 length: 15 amino acids. In germline, CDR1 is SGHAT, CDR2 FQNNGV. The V end lost 1 base, the J end lost 5 bases, and 14 bases lay between the germline ends. CDR3: CASSLARVGGTEAFF. Written as DNA, the CDR3 is TGTGCCAGCAGCTTAGCGAGGGTGGGCGGGACTGAAGCTTTCTTT.

As to this clonotype: Relative to the germline gene, one junction end is altered; a read error may explain this. V is TRBV28 and J is TRBJ2-7; D is ambiguous. CDR3 size: 13 residues. The V gene's germline CDR1 is MDHEN and CDR2 SYDVKM. This CDR3 is CVSRKASVDEQYF. CDR3 bases: TGTGTCAGCAGAAAAGCCTCAGTGGACGAGCAGTACTTC.

This clonotype appeared a few times. Being one base from a much bigger clone, this may be a read error. The chain carries TRBV30 and TRBJ1-2, with D perhaps TRBD1 (6 bases). Germline CDR1 GTSNPN, CDR2 SVGIG (reference sequence). CDR3 size: 12 residues. The CDR3 spells CARYRVNYDYTF. The CDR3 DNA follows: TGTGCCAGATACAGGGTTAACTATGACTACACCTTC.

The chain uses TRBV6-1 and TRBJ1-2, with D possibly TRBD1 on 5 matching bases. From germline, CDR1 is MNHNS and CDR2 SASEGT. V was pared by 4 bases and J by 4 bases, with 16 bases between. The CDR3 has 15 amino acids. The CDR3 DNA reads TGTGCCAGCAGTGGAGCGGATTCAGGGTCCTATGGCTACACCTTC. Residues: CASSGADSGSYGYTF.

CDR3 sequence (DNA): TGTGCCAGTACGGCACGCGGCTATGGCTACACCTTC. Translated, it gives CASTARGYGYTF. The chain uses TRBV6-1 and TRBJ1-2; D is uncertain. This CDR3 region has 12 residues. The germline gives CDR1 MNHNS, CDR2 SASEGT. Trimming took off 9 bases at V and 4 bases at J, with 12 bases between the two ends.